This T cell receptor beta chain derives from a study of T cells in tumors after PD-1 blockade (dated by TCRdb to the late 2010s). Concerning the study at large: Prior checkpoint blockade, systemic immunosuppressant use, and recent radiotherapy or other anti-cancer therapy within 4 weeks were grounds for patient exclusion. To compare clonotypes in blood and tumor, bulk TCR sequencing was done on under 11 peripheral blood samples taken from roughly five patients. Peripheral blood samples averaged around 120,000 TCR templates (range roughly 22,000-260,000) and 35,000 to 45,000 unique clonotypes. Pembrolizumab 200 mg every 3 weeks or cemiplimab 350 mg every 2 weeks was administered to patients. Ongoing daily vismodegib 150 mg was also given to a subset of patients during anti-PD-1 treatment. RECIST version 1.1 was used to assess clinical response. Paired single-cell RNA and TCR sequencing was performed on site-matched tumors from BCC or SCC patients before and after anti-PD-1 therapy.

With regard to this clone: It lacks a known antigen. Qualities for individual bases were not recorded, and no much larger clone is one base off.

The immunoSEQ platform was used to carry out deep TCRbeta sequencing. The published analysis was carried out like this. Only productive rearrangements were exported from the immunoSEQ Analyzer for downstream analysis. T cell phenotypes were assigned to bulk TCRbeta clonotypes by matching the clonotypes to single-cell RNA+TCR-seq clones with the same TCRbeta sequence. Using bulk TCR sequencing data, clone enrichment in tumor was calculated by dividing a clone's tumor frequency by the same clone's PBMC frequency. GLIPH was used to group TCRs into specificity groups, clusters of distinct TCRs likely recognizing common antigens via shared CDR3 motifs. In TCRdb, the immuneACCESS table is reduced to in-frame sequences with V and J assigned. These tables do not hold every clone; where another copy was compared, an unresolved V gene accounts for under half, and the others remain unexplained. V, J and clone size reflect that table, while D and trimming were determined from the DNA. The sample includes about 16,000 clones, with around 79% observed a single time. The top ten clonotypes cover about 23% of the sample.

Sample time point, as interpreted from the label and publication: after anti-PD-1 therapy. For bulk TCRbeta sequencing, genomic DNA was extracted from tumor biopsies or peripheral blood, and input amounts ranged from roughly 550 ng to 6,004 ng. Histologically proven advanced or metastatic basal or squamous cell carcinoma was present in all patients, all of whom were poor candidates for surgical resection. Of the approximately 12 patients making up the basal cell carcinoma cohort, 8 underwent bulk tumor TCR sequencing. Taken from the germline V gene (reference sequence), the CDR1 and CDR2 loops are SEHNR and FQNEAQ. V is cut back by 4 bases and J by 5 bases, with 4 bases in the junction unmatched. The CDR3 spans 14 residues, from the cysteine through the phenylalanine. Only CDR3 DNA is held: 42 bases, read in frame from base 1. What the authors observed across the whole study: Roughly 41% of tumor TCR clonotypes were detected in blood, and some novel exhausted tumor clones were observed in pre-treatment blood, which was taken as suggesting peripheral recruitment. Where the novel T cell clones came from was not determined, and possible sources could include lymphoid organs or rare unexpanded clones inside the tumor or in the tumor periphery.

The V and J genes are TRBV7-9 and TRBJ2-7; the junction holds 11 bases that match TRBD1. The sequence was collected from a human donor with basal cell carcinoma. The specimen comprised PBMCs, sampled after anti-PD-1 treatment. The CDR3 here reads CASSWGDRGNEQYF. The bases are TGTGCCAGCAGCTGGGGGGACAGGGGGAACGAGCAGTACTTC.